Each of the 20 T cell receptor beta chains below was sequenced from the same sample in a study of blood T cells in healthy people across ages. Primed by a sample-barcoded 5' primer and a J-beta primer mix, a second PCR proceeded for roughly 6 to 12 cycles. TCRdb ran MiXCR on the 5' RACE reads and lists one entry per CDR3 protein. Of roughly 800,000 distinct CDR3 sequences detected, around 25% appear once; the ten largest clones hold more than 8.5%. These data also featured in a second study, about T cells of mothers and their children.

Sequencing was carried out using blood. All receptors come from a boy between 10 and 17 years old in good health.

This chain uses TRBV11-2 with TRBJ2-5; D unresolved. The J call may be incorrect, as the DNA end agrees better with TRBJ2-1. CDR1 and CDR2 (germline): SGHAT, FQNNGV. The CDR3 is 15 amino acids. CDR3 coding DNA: TGTGCCAGCAGCCCTGACAAGTTCCTAGACGTTGAGCAGTTCTTC. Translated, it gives CASSPDKFLDVEQFF.

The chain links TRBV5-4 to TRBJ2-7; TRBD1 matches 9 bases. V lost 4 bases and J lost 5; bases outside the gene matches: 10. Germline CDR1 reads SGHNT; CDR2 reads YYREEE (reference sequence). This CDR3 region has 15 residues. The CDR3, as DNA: TGTGCCAGCAGCAACGTGGGACAGGGTGTCAACGAGCAGTACTTC. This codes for CASSNVGQGVNEQYF.

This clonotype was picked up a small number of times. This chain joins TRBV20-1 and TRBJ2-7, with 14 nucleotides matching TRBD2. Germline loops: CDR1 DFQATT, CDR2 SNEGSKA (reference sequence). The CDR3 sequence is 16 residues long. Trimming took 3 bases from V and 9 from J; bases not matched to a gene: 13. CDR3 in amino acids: CSASPGLAGEGRGQYF. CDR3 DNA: TGCAGTGCTAGCCCGGGACTAGCGGGAGAGGGGAGGGGGCAGTACTTC.

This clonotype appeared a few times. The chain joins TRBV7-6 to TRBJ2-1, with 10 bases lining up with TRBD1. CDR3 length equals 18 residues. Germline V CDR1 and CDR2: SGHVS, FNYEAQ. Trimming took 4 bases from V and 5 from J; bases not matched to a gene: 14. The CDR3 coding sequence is TGTGCCAGCAGCTCAATTCTCCGGGGACAGGGGTACAACAATGAGCAGTTCTTC. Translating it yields CASSSILRGQGYNNEQFF.

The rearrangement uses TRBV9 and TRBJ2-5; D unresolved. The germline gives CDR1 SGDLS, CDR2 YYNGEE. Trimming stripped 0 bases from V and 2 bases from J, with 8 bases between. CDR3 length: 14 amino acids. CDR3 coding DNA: TGTGCCAGCAGCGTAGGTCTAACTCAAGAGACCCAGTACTTC. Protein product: CASSVGLTQETQYF. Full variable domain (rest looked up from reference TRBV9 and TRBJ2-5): DSGVTQTPKHLITATGQRVTLRCSPRSGDLSVYWYQQSLDQGLQFLIQYYNGEERAKGNILERFSAQQFPDLHSELNLSSLELGDSALYFCASSVGLTQETQYFGPGTRLLVL.

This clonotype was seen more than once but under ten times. The CDR3 nucleotides are TGTGCCAGCAGTCCCACGCGGGGGGCCCTCTACAATGAGCAGTTCTTC. Translated: CASSPTRGALYNEQFF. The genes are TRBV3-1 and TRBJ2-1, with TRBD2 identical over 8 bases. V was pared by 6 bases and J by 3 bases, with 10 bases of the junction left unmatched. The CDR3 length is 16 residues. Germline CDR1 is LGHDT and CDR2 is YNNKEL (reference sequence).

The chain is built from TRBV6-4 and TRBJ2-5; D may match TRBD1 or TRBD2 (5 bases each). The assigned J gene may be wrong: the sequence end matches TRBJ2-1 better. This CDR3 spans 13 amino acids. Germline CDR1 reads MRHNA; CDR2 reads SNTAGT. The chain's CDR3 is CASGRDPYNEQFF. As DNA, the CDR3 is TGTGCCAGCGGCCGGGACCCATACAATGAGCAGTTCTTC.

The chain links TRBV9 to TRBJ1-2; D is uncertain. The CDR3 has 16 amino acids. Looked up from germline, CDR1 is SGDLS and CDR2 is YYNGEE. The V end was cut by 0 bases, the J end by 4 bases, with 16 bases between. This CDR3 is CASSVEVSGVSYGYTF. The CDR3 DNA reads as TGTGCCAGCAGCGTAGAGGTTTCGGGTGTCTCCTATGGCTACACCTTC.

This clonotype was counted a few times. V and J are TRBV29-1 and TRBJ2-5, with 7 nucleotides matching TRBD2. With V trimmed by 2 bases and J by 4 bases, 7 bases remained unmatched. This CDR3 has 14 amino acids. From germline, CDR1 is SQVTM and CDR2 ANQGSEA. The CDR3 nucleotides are TGCAGCGTTGAAATGGGGGGGATGCGAGAGACCCAGTACTTC. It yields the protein CSVEMGGMRETQYF.

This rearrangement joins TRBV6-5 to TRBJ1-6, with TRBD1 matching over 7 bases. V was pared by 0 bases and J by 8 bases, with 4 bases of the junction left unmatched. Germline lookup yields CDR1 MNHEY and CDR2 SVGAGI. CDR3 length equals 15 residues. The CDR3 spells CASSYSPTGYSPLHF. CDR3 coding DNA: TGTGCCAGCAGTTACTCACCGACAGGGTATTCACCCCTCCACTTT.

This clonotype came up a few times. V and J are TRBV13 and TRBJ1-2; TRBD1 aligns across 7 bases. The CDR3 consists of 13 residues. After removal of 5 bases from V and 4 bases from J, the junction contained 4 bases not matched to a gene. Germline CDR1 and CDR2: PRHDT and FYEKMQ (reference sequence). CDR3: CASSADRIYGYTF. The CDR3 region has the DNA TGTGCCAGCAGCGCGGACAGGATCTATGGCTACACCTTC.

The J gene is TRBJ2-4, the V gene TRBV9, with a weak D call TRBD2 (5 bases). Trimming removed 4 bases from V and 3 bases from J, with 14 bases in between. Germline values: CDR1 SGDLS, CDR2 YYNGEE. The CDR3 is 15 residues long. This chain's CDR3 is CASSPSGRGKNIQYF. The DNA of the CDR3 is TGTGCCAGCAGCCCATCCGGACGGGGCAAAAACATTCAGTACTTC.

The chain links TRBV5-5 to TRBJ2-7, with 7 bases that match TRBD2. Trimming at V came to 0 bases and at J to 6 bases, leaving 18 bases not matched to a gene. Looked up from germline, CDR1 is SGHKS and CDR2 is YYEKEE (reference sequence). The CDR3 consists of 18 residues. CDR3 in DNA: TGTGCCAGCAGCTTGGGATCCACTAGCGAGAGGAGTTTTCGCGAGCAGTACTTC. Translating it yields CASSLGSTSERSFREQYF.

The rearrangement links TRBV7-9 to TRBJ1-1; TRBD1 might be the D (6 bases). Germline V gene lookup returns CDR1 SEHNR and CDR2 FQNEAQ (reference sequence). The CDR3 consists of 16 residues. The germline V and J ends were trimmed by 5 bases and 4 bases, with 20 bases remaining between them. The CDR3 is CASSHRESRSSTEAFF. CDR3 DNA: TGTGCCAGCAGCCACAGGGAAAGCAGGTCGTCCACTGAAGCTTTCTTT.

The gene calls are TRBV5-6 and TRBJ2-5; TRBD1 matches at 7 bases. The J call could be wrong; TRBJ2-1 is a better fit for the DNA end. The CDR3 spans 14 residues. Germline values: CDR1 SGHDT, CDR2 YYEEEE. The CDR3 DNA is TGTGCCAGCAGCTTGGCTCCCCTCGACAGGGTACAGTTCTTC. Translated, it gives CASSLAPLDRVQFF.

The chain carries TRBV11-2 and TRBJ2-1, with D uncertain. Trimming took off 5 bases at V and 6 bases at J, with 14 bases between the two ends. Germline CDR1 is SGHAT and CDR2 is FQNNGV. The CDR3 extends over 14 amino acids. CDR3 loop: CASSEDLRVNEQFF. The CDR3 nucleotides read TGTGCCAGCAGCGAGGACCTCCGGGTCAATGAGCAGTTCTTC.

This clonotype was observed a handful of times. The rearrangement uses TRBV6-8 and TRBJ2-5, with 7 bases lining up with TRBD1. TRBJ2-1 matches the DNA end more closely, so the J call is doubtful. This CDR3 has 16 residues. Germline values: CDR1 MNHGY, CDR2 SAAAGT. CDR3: CASTPLRDRASNEQFF. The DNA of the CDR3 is TGTGCCAGCACCCCACTAAGAGACAGGGCCTCCAATGAGCAGTTCTTC.

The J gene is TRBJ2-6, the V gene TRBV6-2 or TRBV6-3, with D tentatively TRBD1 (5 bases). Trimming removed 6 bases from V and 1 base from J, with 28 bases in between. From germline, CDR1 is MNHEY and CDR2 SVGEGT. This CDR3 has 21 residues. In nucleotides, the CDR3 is TGTGCCAGCAGGCCTCCCAACATTGCCGGACAAACTTTTTCTGGGGCCAACGTCCTGACTTTC. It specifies CASRPPNIAGQTFSGANVLTF.

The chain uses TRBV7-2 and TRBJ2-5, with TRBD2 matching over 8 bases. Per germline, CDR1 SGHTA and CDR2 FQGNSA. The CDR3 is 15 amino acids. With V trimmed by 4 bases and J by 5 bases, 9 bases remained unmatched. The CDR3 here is CASSSIAGLTETQYF. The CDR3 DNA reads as TGTGCCAGCAGCTCTATAGCGGGGTTGACCGAGACCCAGTACTTC.

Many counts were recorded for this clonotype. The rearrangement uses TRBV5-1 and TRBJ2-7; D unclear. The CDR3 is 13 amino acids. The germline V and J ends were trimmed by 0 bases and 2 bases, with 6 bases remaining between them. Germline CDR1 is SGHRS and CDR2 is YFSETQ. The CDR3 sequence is CASSLAATYEQYF. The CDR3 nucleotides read TGCGCCAGCAGCTTGGCAGCTACCTACGAGCAGTACTTC.